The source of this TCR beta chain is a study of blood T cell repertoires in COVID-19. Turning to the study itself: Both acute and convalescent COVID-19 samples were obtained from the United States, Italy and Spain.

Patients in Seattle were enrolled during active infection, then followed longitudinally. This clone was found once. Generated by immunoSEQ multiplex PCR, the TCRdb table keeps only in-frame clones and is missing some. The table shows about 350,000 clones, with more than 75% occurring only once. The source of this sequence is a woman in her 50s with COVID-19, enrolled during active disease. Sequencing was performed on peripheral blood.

The CDR3 region is CASTSGRANTEAFF. DNA for the CDR3: TGTGCCAGTACCTCAGGCAGGGCGAACACTGAAGCTTTCTTT. The chain joins TRBV19 to TRBJ1-1; D may be TRBD1 (5 bases). The length of the CDR3 is 14 residues. Germline CDR1 reads LNHDA; CDR2 reads SQIVND (reference sequence). Trimming removed 7 bases at V and 1 base at J, with 13 bases between.